The 20 T cell receptor beta chains in this list originate from one sample, sequenced in a study of human thymus T cells. TCRdb's table, derived via immunoSEQ multiplex PCR, lists solely in-frame clones and lacks some. The table includes tens of thousands of clones, 85% to 95% detected once. Resections from corrective heart surgery supplied the thymus tissue. Sequencing was carried out using thymus tissue. The receptors originated from a girl in the first two years of life with a congenital heart defect but otherwise immunologically healthy.

The chain couples TRBV30 to TRBJ2-3; 7 nucleotides agree with TRBD1. Per germline, CDR1 GTSNPN and CDR2 SVGIG (reference sequence). The CDR3 contains 16 residues. With 2 bases clipped from V and 3 bases from J, the junction kept 11 bases outside the gene matches. The CDR3: CAWSPQRGPATDTQYF. Written as DNA, the CDR3 is TGTGCCTGGAGTCCCCAAAGGGGGCCAGCGACAGATACGCAGTATTTT. The complete variable domain, with remaining parts taken from reference TRBV30 and TRBJ2-3, reads SQTIHQWPATLVQPVGSPLSLECTVEGTSNPNLYWYRQAAGRGLQLLFYSVGIGQISSEVPQNLSASRPQDRQFILSSKKLLLSDSGFYLCAWSPQRGPATDTQYFGPGTRLTVL.

This chain links TRBV27 with TRBJ2-4; tentatively, D is TRBD1 (6 bases). The CDR3 extends over 18 amino acids. Between the trimmed V and J ends, which lost 6 bases and 0 bases, there was a span of 21 bases. CDR1 and CDR2 from the germline V gene are MNHEY and SMNVEV (reference sequence). The CDR3 DNA reads as TGTGCCAGCAGACCCCTGTCGGCGCAGGGGCTAGCCAAAAACATTCAGTACTTC. It specifies CASRPLSAQGLAKNIQYF.

The rearrangement uses TRBV15 and TRBJ2-4; possible D gene TRBD2, 6 bases. CDR3 length: 18 amino acids. V shed 5 bases and J shed 0 bases, with 20 bases lying between them. Per the germline V gene, CDR1 is LNHNV and CDR2 is YYDKDF (reference sequence). The CDR3 DNA follows: TGTGCCACCAGCGTGACGGGAGACGTATTACTAGCCAAAAACATTCAGTACTTC. It codes for CATSVTGDVLLAKNIQYF.

The chain joins TRBV2 to TRBJ2-7; 7 nucleotides line up with TRBD2. Unmatched junction bases numbered 7, after V lost 5 bases and J lost 0 bases. Per germline, CDR1 SNHLY and CDR2 FYNNEI. The CDR3 is made up of 15 amino acids. CDR3 residues: CASSPTSESSYEQYF. Written as DNA, the CDR3 is TGTGCCAGCAGTCCTACTAGCGAGAGCTCCTACGAGCAGTACTTC.

V usage is TRBV5-1 and J usage is TRBJ2-7, with unresolved D. CDR3 length equals 15 residues. The germline V gene has CDR1 SGHRS and CDR2 YFSETQ. V lost 1 base and J 6 bases, leaving 17 bases between the germline ends. The CDR3 bases are TGCGCCAGCAGCTTGTTCCCAAGGGCCGATCTCGAGCAGTACTTC. It yields the protein CASSLFPRADLEQYF.

The chain joins TRBV6-1 to TRBJ1-5; 7 nucleotides match TRBD1. The CDR3 spans 15 residues. J was trimmed by 1 base and V by 11 bases; bases with no gene match: 11. Germline CDR1 MNHNS, CDR2 SASEGT. CDR3 sequence: CALGGGQLSNQPQHF. The CDR3 DNA sequence: TGTGCCCTGGGGGGGGGACAGTTAAGCAATCAGCCCCAGCATTTT.

This chain links TRBV28 with TRBJ2-3, with D possibly TRBD2 on 6 matching bases. Trimming stripped 5 bases from V and 1 base from J, with 16 bases between. CDR3 length: 16 amino acids. Germline lookup yields CDR1 MDHEN and CDR2 SYDVKM. In nucleotides, the CDR3 is TGTGCCAGCAGTCCCCGGGGGAATAACGGCACAGATACGCAGTATTTT. Protein: CASSPRGNNGTDTQYF.

The chain links TRBV30 to TRBJ2-1; 9 bases line up with TRBD1. The germline CDR1 and CDR2 sequences are GTSNPN and SVGIG (reference sequence). This CDR3 spans 15 amino acids. V shed 0 bases and J 2 bases; nucleotides not matched to a gene: 2. CDR3 amino acids: CAWSVNRGPYNEQFF. Here the CDR3 DNA reads TGTGCCTGGAGTGTGAACAGGGGGCCCTACAATGAGCAGTTCTTC.

The J gene is TRBJ2-1, the V gene TRBV29-1, with 10 positions matching TRBD1. There are 14 residues in the CDR3. Germline trimming cut 7 bases from V and 5 bases from J; bases unmatched to any gene: 8. The germline gives CDR1 SQVTM, CDR2 ANQGSEA. The CDR3 bases are TGCAGCGCAACGGACAGGGGGAGAAACAATGAGCAGTTCTTC. Translation: CSATDRGRNNEQFF.

The rearrangement uses TRBV5-6 and TRBJ2-1; 12 nucleotides line up with TRBD2. Germline CDR1 reads SGHDT; CDR2 reads YYEEEE. This CDR3 spans 18 amino acids. Germline trimming cut 2 bases from V and 0 bases from J; bases unmatched to any gene: 6. The CDR3 loop is CASSLMSTSGSSYNEQFF. The CDR3 coding sequence is TGTGCCAGCAGCTTAATGTCGACTAGCGGGAGCTCCTACAATGAGCAGTTCTTC.

CDR3 coding DNA: TGTGCCAGCAGCTTGAGGGACTCCCCGCTCTACGAGCAGTACTTC. Its protein product is CASSLRDSPLYEQYF. The gene calls are TRBV5-6 and TRBJ2-7, with D perhaps TRBD2 (6 bases). In germline, CDR1 is SGHDT, CDR2 YYEEEE. This CDR3 has 15 amino acids. Trimming took 1 base from V and 3 from J, leaving 14 bases between them.

The chain couples TRBV9 to TRBJ2-5; 11 bases line up with TRBD2. Trimming cost V 1 base and J 4 bases; bases outside gene matches: 6. Germline V lookup: CDR1 SGDLS, CDR2 YYNGEE. The CDR3 covers 16 residues. The CDR3 region is CASSVTSGRAGETQYF. In DNA form, the CDR3 reads TGTGCCAGCAGCGTAACTAGCGGGAGAGCCGGAGAGACCCAGTACTTC.

The chain recombines TRBV6-1 with TRBJ1-2; D unclear. CDR3 length: 13 amino acids. Trimming pared 5 bases from V and 4 bases from J, leaving 11 bases between. Germline CDR1 MNHNS, CDR2 SASEGT. In DNA form, the CDR3 reads TGTGCCAGCAGTCTGGACGGCAGCTATGGCTACACCTTC. Protein sequence: CASSLDGSYGYTF.

J is TRBJ1-6 and V is TRBV15; D uncertain. Germline V gives CDR1 LNHNV, CDR2 YYDKDF (reference sequence). This CDR3 contains 18 residues. V was clipped by 3 bases and J by 0 bases, with 15 bases between them. The CDR3 nucleotides read TGTGCCACCAGCAGGACCGCCGAACTTAGCTCCTATAATTCACCCCTCCACTTT. It translates to CATSRTAELSSYNSPLHF.

The chain links TRBV11-2 to TRBJ2-7, with 8 positions matching TRBD1. Germline CDR1 SGHAT, CDR2 FQNNGV. The trim removed 5 bases at V and 3 bases at J, leaving 9 bases unmatched. The length of the CDR3 is 15 residues. CDR3 protein: CASSRGQASYYEQYF. The CDR3 DNA reads as TGTGCCAGCAGCCGGGGACAGGCGAGTTACTACGAGCAGTACTTC. Looking up the rest from reference TRBV11-2 and TRBJ2-7 gives the full variable domain: EAGVAQSPRYKIIEKRQSVAFWCNPISGHATLYWYQQILGQGPKLLIQFQNNGVVDDSQLPKDRFSAERLKGVDSTLKIQPAKLEDSAVYLCASSRGQASYYEQYFGPGTRLTVT.

The chain uses TRBV7-9 and TRBJ1-1, with TRBD1 as a possible D gene (5 bases). CDR3 length: 12 residues. The germline CDR1 and CDR2 sequences are SEHNR and FQNEAQ (reference sequence). The CDR3 bases are TGTGCGGGGGGGTCTGAGAGTACTGAAGCTTTCTTT. It encodes CAGGSESTEAFF.

The chain uses TRBV19 and TRBJ1-2; 8 nucleotides line up with TRBD1. Trimming took 4 bases from V and 5 from J; bases not matched to a gene: 12. CDR3 length: 16 amino acids. Germline CDR1 LNHDA, CDR2 SQIVND (reference sequence). The CDR3 region is CASSTWDRRKGYGYTF. CDR3 DNA: TGTGCCAGTAGTACTTGGGACAGGCGAAAGGGGTATGGCTACACCTTC. Full variable domain (remainder filled in from reference TRBV19 and TRBJ1-2): DGGITQSPKYLFRKEGQNVTLSCEQNLNHDAMYWYRQDPGQGLRLIYYSQIVNDFQKGDIAEGYSVSREKKESFPLTVTSAQKNPTAFYLCASSTWDRRKGYGYTFGSGTRLTVV.

The V call is TRBV18, the J call TRBJ1-5; TRBD1 matches 7 bases. Germline V lookup: CDR1 KGHSH, CDR2 LQKENI. J gave up 1 base and V 4 bases, and 4 bases lay outside the gene matches. The CDR3 sequence is 15 residues long. The CDR3 protein is CASSHDRVSNQPQHF. As DNA, the CDR3 is TGTGCCAGCTCACATGACAGGGTGAGCAATCAGCCCCAGCATTTT.

The V call is TRBV5-1, the J call TRBJ2-1; TRBD2 aligns across 7 bases. The V gene's germline CDR1 is SGHRS and CDR2 YFSETQ. The junction had 4 bases not matched to a gene; V was cut back by 2 bases and J by 8 bases. This CDR3 is built from 13 residues. The CDR3 DNA reads TGCGCCAGCAGCTTCGGGACTAACCATGAGCAGTTCTTC. Its protein is CASSFGTNHEQFF.

The gene calls are TRBV5-4 and TRBJ2-2; 9 bases fit TRBD2. V gave up 1 base and J gave up 3 bases; unmatched junction bases: 4. From germline, CDR1 is SGHNT and CDR2 YYREEE (reference sequence). This CDR3 comprises 16 residues. This CDR3 reads CASSLRAGGHTGELFF. DNA for the CDR3: TGTGCCAGCAGCTTGCGGGCGGGAGGGCACACCGGGGAGCTGTTTTTT. The full variable domain, completed using reference TRBV5-4 and TRBJ2-2, is ETGVTQSPTHLIKTRGQQVTLRCSSQSGHNTVSWYQQALGQGPQFIFQYYREEENGRGNFPPRFSGLQFPNYSSELNVNALELDDSALYLCASSLRAGGHTGELFFGEGSRLTVL.